These 31 T cell receptor beta chains share one sample of origin, sequenced in a study of monozygotic twins with inflammatory bowel disease. One entry per CDR3 protein, without DNA, is what TCRdb gives after re-calling the 5' RACE reads. The specimen's table records approximately 150,000 distinct CDR3 sequences. The sample was blood. These receptors originate from a human donor with ulcerative colitis or Crohn's disease, or a healthy co-twin of an affected twin (not recorded which).

This sequence joins TRBV12-3 or TRBV12-4 and TRBJ2-3; as DNA is missing, the TRBD1 call by TCRdb cannot be tested. This CDR3 is 17 amino acids long. The CDR3 sequence: CASSFSGVGGPGDTQYF.

J is TRBJ2-1 and V is TRBV5-1; without DNA, the TCRdb call of TRBD1 cannot be checked. CDR3 length: 14 amino acids. The germline CDR1 and CDR2 sequences are SGHRS and YFSETQ. The CDR3 sequence is CASSTGHSYNEQFF.

The chain employs TRBV12-3 or TRBV12-4 and TRBJ2-5; without DNA, the TCRdb call of TRBD2 cannot be checked. CDR3 size: 15 residues. The CDR3: CASSWGGPYQETQYF.

The chain carries TRBV2 and TRBJ1-2; TCRdb selects TRBD1, and the lack of DNA leaves this call unchecked. The CDR3 has 22 amino acids. Germline assignment: CDR1 SNHLY and CDR2 FYNNEI. CDR3 region: CASSEARNPQPGTGSTRYGYTF.

The V call is TRBV20-1, the J call TRBJ1-6; TCRdb's D call of TRBD1 is untestable without DNA. The CDR3 spans 17 residues. In germline, CDR1 is DFQATT, CDR2 SNEGSKA (reference sequence). CDR3 loop: CSARPTAQGSGRSPLHF.

V and J are TRBV5-8 and TRBJ2-3; TCRdb designates TRBD1, a call that cannot be tested without DNA. Germline V CDR1 and CDR2: SGHTS, YDEGEE. The CDR3 covers 15 residues. The CDR3 reads CASRWRDRSTDTQYF.

The chain links TRBV20-1 to TRBJ2-7. Germline V CDR1 and CDR2: DFQATT, SNEGSKA (reference sequence). The length of the CDR3 is 13 residues. The CDR3 sequence: CSARARFPYEQYF.

The chain is built from TRBV7-9 and TRBJ2-7. This CDR3 is built from 14 residues. Looked up from germline, CDR1 is SEHNR and CDR2 is FQNEAQ (reference sequence). Here the CDR3 reads CASTMDGSSYEQYF.

J is TRBJ2-3 and V is TRBV20-1; TCRdb selects TRBD2, and the lack of DNA leaves this call unchecked. The CDR3 has 15 residues. The germline V gene has CDR1 DFQATT and CDR2 SNEGSKA (reference sequence). CDR3: CSAREGGGAGDTQYF.

The CDR3 sequence: CATSEAGSSYNEQFF. The chain combines TRBV24-1 with TRBJ2-1. The germline V gene has CDR1 KGHDR and CDR2 SFDVKD. CDR3 length equals 15 residues.

The chain links TRBV4-2 to TRBJ2-1; TCRdb indicates TRBD1, and absent DNA this call remains unverified. The germline gives CDR1 LGHNA, CDR2 YNFKEQ. There are 14 residues in the CDR3. The CDR3 spells CASSQTTGTNEQFF.

V is TRBV6-2 or TRBV6-3 and J is TRBJ1-5. The CDR3 consists of 14 residues. Germline-derived CDR1 and CDR2 are MNHEY and SVGEGT. CDR3 in amino acids: CASSYPTANQPQHF.

The chain has TRBV7-2 and TRBJ2-5; TCRdb gives TRBD2 as the D gene, but with no DNA this cannot be confirmed. Germline-derived CDR1 and CDR2 are SGHTA and FQGNSA. This CDR3 spans 15 amino acids. This chain's CDR3 is CASSFQRGDQETQYF.

This chain's CDR3 is CASSDSGGAYNEQFF. The chain links TRBV6-4 to TRBJ2-1; with no DNA, the TCRdb D assignment of TRBD2 cannot be verified. CDR1 MRHNA and CDR2 SNTAGT come from the germline V gene. The CDR3 spans 15 residues.

The chain links TRBV7-2 to TRBJ2-5. This CDR3 has 14 residues. Germline CDR1 is SGHTA and CDR2 is FQGNSA. The CDR3 spells CASSSRGVQETQYF.

The chain couples TRBV13 to TRBJ2-3. The CDR3 consists of 12 residues. CDR1 is PRHDT, CDR2 FYEKMQ, per germline (reference sequence). CDR3 protein: CASSFGTLVQYF. The full variable domain, completed using reference TRBV13 and TRBJ2-3, is AAGVIQSPRHLIKEKRETATLKCYPIPRHDTVYWYQQGPGQDPQFLISFYEKMQSDKGSIPDRFSAQQFSDYHSELNMSSLELGDSALYFCASSFGTLVQYFGPGTRLTVL.

The chain couples TRBV20-1 to TRBJ2-7; the TCRdb call, TRBD2, lacks DNA for checking. This CDR3 spans 15 amino acids. Germline V gene data show CDR1 as DFQATT and CDR2 as SNEGSKA (reference sequence). This CDR3 reads CSARVPIGSSYEQYF.

This rearrangement joins TRBV20-1 to TRBJ2-7; without DNA, the TCRdb call of TRBD1 cannot be checked. CDR1 and CDR2 (germline): DFQATT, SNEGSKA (reference sequence). This CDR3 contains 15 residues. CDR3 in amino acids: CSAARVGVPLLEQYF.

The chain couples TRBV5-6 to TRBJ2-5; lacking DNA, the TRBD2 call made by TCRdb goes unchecked. Germline V gene data show CDR1 as SGHDT and CDR2 as YYEEEE. The CDR3 consists of 15 residues. The CDR3 sequence is CASSSDPTGGPTQYF. Based on the CDR3 plus reference TRBV5-6 and TRBJ2-5, the full variable domain is DAGVTQSPTHLIKTRGQQVTLRCSPKSGHDTVSWYQQALGQGPQFIFQYYEEEERQRGNFPDRFSGHQFPNYSSELNVNALLLGDSALYLCASSSDPTGGPTQYFGPGTRLLVL.

V and J are TRBV5-6 and TRBJ2-5. This CDR3 has 16 amino acids. Germline V gene sequence: CDR1 SGHDT, CDR2 YYEEEE. The CDR3 protein is CASSLGILEYQETQYF.

V usage is TRBV20-1 and J usage is TRBJ2-7; with no DNA, the TCRdb D assignment of TRBD2 cannot be verified. CDR1 DFQATT and CDR2 SNEGSKA come from the germline V gene (reference sequence). CDR3 length: 18 residues. The CDR3 protein is CSARERDPIAGGSYEQYF.

The V gene is TRBV20-1, the J gene TRBJ2-1. The CDR3 extends over 14 amino acids. Germline V gene sequence: CDR1 DFQATT, CDR2 SNEGSKA (reference sequence). CDR3 residues: CSATRNYPYNEQFF.

J is TRBJ2-7 and V is TRBV20-1; no DNA is available, so the TRBD2 call from TCRdb remains unchecked. The CDR3 sequence is 12 residues long. Germline lookup yields CDR1 DFQATT and CDR2 SNEGSKA (reference sequence). CDR3 loop: CSAEGLSAEQYF.

The V gene is TRBV12-3 or TRBV12-4, the J gene TRBJ2-7; the D call from TCRdb, TRBD1, cannot be confirmed without DNA. The CDR3 consists of 15 residues. Here the CDR3 reads CASSDVRGTPYEQYF.

This chain connects TRBV5-1 to TRBJ2-1; TCRdb gives TRBD2 as the D gene, but with no DNA this cannot be confirmed. Germline V gene data show CDR1 as SGHRS and CDR2 as YFSETQ. CDR3 length equals 15 residues. CDR3 amino acids: CASSLAGGEYNEQFF.

The chain employs TRBV12-5 and TRBJ2-5; TCRdb selects TRBD2, and the lack of DNA leaves this call unchecked. CDR1 is LGHNT and CDR2 is FRNRAP in the germline V gene. The CDR3 is 17 amino acids. CDR3 residues: CASGLSDLAGVSETQYF. The full variable domain, completed using reference TRBV12-5 and TRBJ2-5, is DARVTQTPRHKVTEMGQEVTMRCQPILGHNTVFWYRQTMMQGLELLAYFRNRAPLDDSGMPKDRFSAEMPDATLATLKIQPSEPRDSAVYFCASGLSDLAGVSETQYFGPGTRLLVL.

This sequence joins TRBV27 and TRBJ1-2; the D call from TCRdb, TRBD1, cannot be confirmed without DNA. There are 13 residues in the CDR3. Germline values: CDR1 MNHEY, CDR2 SMNVEV (reference sequence). The CDR3 is CASRGQGNYGYTF.

The rearrangement joins TRBV5-1 to TRBJ2-7. This CDR3 has 14 residues. Germline assignment: CDR1 SGHRS and CDR2 YFSETQ. The CDR3 spells CASRESGRSYEQYF.

The V and J genes are TRBV12-5 and TRBJ2-2; there is no DNA to check the TCRdb D call of TRBD2. In germline, CDR1 is LGHNT, CDR2 FRNRAP. There are 17 residues in the CDR3. This chain's CDR3 is CASGLLSLSGGSGELFF.

The chain employs TRBV4-3 and TRBJ1-4; checking the TCRdb D call of TRBD1 is not possible without DNA. Germline V gives CDR1 LGHNA, CDR2 YSLEER. The CDR3 contains 15 residues. CDR3 sequence reads: CASSQERLPGEKLFF.

The CDR3 loop is CAISGPGQAQETQYF. This chain links TRBV10-3 with TRBJ2-5; TCRdb indicates TRBD1, and absent DNA this call remains unverified. Germline loops: CDR1 ENHRY, CDR2 SYGVKD. This CDR3 comprises 15 residues.